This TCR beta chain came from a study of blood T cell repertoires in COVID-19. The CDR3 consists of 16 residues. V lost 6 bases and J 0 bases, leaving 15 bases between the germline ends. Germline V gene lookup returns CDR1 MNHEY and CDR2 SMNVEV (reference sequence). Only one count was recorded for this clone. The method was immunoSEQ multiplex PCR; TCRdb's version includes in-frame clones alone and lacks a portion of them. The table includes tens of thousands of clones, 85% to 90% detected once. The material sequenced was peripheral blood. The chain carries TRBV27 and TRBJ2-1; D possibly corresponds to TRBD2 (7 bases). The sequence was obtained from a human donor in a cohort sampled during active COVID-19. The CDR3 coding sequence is TGTGCCAGCAGACCGGGGGGCTCCCTCTCCTACAATGAGCAGTTCTTC. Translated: CASRPGGSLSYNEQFF.